The 30 T cell receptor beta chains in this list originate from one sample, sequenced in a study of CD4 and CD8 cells across lung adenocarcinoma regions. TCRdb called the PCR reads again in MiXCR, with one record for every CDR3 protein. The sample shows more than 11,000 distinct CDR3 sequences, roughly 48% of them seen only once. Material for sequencing was CD4+ T cells from the center of a lung tumor. All receptors derive from a male donor with lung adenocarcinoma. The CD4 and CD8 labels of this study may be unreliable.

This chain connects TRBV10-3 to TRBJ2-3; 8 nucleotides match TRBD2. CDR1 and CDR2 from the germline V gene are ENHRY and SYGVKD. The CDR3 is made up of 15 amino acids. The CDR3 region has the DNA TGTGGCGGGGGTAGCGGGGCGGGTGATCAAGAGACGCAGTATTTT. Translation: CGGGSGAGDQETQYF.

This clonotype was found many times. The V and J genes are TRBV28 and TRBJ2-1, with 9 bases identical to TRBD1. With 8 bases clipped from V and 6 bases from J, the junction kept 14 bases outside the gene matches. This CDR3 spans 16 amino acids. CDR1 and CDR2 (germline): MDHEN, SYDVKM. The CDR3 spells CASLSDRTGASNEQFF. In DNA form, the CDR3 reads TGTGCCAGCCTCTCCGATAGGACAGGGGCTAGCAATGAGCAGTTCTTC. The full variable domain, with the rest looked up from reference TRBV28 and TRBJ2-1, is DVKVTQSSRYLVKRTGEKVFLECVQDMDHENMFWYRQDPGLGLRLIYFSYDVKMKEKGDIPEGYSVSREKKERFSLILESASTNQTSMYLCASLSDRTGASNEQFFGPGTRLTVL.

The rearrangement joins TRBV6-1 to TRBJ2-2, with D perhaps being TRBD1 or TRBD2 (5 bases each). V lost 5 bases and J lost 4, with 20 bases in between. Germline V gene data show CDR1 as MNHNS and CDR2 as SASEGT. The CDR3 contains 17 residues. CDR3 sequence reads: CASSRSLGDLITGELFF. For the CDR3, the DNA is TGTGCCAGCAGTCGGTCCTTGGGGGATTTGATCACCGGGGAGCTGTTTTTT.

The V and J genes are TRBV10-1 and TRBJ1-5, with 7 bases fitting TRBD1. Germline-derived CDR1 and CDR2 are WNHNN and SYGVQD (reference sequence). The V segment lost 10 bases and the J segment 7 bases; nucleotides outside the gene matches: 7. The CDR3 runs 12 residues. CDR3 sequence: CANDRDGQPQHF. The CDR3 region has the DNA TGCGCCAACGACAGGGACGGGCAGCCCCAGCATTTT.

J is TRBJ2-4 and V is TRBV6-1; D is undetermined. This CDR3 has 17 residues. The germline CDR1 and CDR2 sequences are MNHNS and SASEGT. Trimming shortened V by 5 bases and J by 13 bases, and 30 bases separated the two germline ends. The CDR3 DNA reads TGTGCCAGCAGTAGAGACCCCACGGGCGGATCCACAAATATGCAGTACTTC. Translated, it gives CASSRDPTGGSTNMQYF.

The gene calls are TRBV6-1 and TRBJ2-1; maybe TRBD2 (6 bases). The J call may be wrong; the DNA end is better matched by TRBJ2-7. CDR1 and CDR2 (germline): MNHNS, SASEGT. The CDR3 length is 12 residues. The CDR3 is CASSDWGDEQYF. The CDR3 nucleotides are TGTGCCAGCAGTGATTGGGGGGATGAGCAGTACTTC.

This clonotype was seen more than once but under ten times. The CDR3 region has the DNA TGTGCCAGCAGCGAGGGCTCTAGCACAGATACGCAGTATTTT. This encodes CASSEGSSTDTQYF. This rearrangement joins TRBV7-3 to TRBJ2-3; the D gene is possibly TRBD2 (5 bases). The CDR3 runs to 14 residues. Germline lookup yields CDR1 SGHTA and CDR2 FQGTGA. V lost 5 bases and J lost 0, with 9 bases in between.

The rearrangement uses TRBV6-1 and TRBJ2-1; 11 bases are a match to TRBD2. Germline V gives CDR1 MNHNS, CDR2 SASEGT. CDR3 length: 14 residues. V lost 4 bases, J lost 13 bases, and 9 bases stayed unmatched. The CDR3 DNA is TGTGCCAGCAGTGTAGCGGGAGGGCAGGTGACCCAGTTCTTC. Protein: CASSVAGGQVTQFF.

This rearrangement joins TRBV7-8 to TRBJ2-3; tentatively, D is TRBD1 or TRBD2 (5 bases each). The CDR3 is made up of 16 amino acids. Trimming took off 7 bases at V and 1 base at J, with 18 bases between the two ends. Germline loops: CDR1 SGHVS, CDR2 FQNEAQ. The DNA of the CDR3 is TGTGCCAGCACCATCCCCCGGGGCGGACGCACAGATACGCAGTATTTT. Its translation: CASTIPRGGRTDTQYF.

About this clonotype itself: The conserved closing phenylalanine or tryptophan is absent in this CDR3, likely reflecting a read error. The DNA is omitted, as the CDR3 cannot be located on it reliably, and the CDR3 follows TCRdb's listing. The J gene is TRBJ2-6, the V gene TRBV6-1; TRBD1, as called in the table, went unchecked against the DNA. Germline V gene data show CDR1 as MNHNS and CDR2 as SASEGT. 17 amino acids form the CDR3, both terminal residues included. This chain's CDR3 is CASSPSTSISGANVLTL.

The table lists this clonotype with many counts. The rearrangement joins TRBV25-1 to TRBJ2-3, with D possibly being TRBD2 (6 bases). Germline V CDR1 and CDR2: MGHDK, SYGVNS. The CDR3 extends over 13 amino acids. V was shortened by 4 bases and J by 4 bases, with 9 bases between the two germline ends. In DNA, the CDR3 is TGTGCCAGCAGTGTTAGGGAGGCAGATACGCAGTATTTT. It is translated as CASSVREADTQYF. The variable domain in full, completed from reference TRBV25-1 and TRBJ2-3, reads EADIYQTPRYLVIGTGKKITLECSQTMGHDKMYWYQQDPGMELHLIHYSYGVNSTEKGDLSSESTVSRIRTEHFPLTLESARPSHTSQYLCASSVREADTQYFGPGTRLTVL.

By proportion, this clonotype is medium-sized (0.01 to 0.1%). V gene TRBV6-1 combines with J gene TRBJ2-1, with 13 bases identical to TRBD2. The J call may be mistaken, given a closer DNA end match to TRBJ2-7. This CDR3 has 18 amino acids. Germline V gene lookup returns CDR1 MNHNS and CDR2 SASEGT. The CDR3 sequence is CASSEATSGRFGAREQYF. The CDR3 nucleotides are TGTGCCAGCAGTGAGGCGACTAGCGGGAGGTTCGGGGCGCGGGAGCAGTACTTC.

The V and J genes are TRBV4-2 and TRBJ2-3, with D perhaps TRBD2 (5 bases). TRBJ2-7 matches the DNA end more closely, so the J call is doubtful. Per germline, CDR1 LGHNA and CDR2 YNFKEQ. This CDR3 contains 13 residues. CDR3 bases: TGTGCCAGCAGCCATCCGGGAACCTACGAGCAGTACTTC. It encodes CASSHPGTYEQYF.

This clonotype was picked up many times. This chain uses TRBV6-1 with TRBJ2-2; D may match TRBD1 or TRBD2 (5 bases each). V dropped 5 bases and J dropped 5 bases, with 18 bases sitting between them. This CDR3 comprises 16 residues. The germline V gene has CDR1 MNHNS and CDR2 SASEGT. CDR3 in amino acids: CASSPAFGASTGELFF. DNA of the CDR3: TGTGCCAGCAGTCCCGCTTTCGGGGCGAGTACCGGGGAGCTGTTTTTT.

V gene TRBV6-1 combines with J gene TRBJ2-1, with unresolved D. Gene TRBJ2-7 matches the end of the DNA better, so the J call may be wrong. The CDR3 has 14 residues. Germline V lookup: CDR1 MNHNS, CDR2 SASEGT. The CDR3 DNA reads as TGTGCCAGCAGTGAAGGGCCCTCCTCCTACGAGCAGTACTTC. Its protein is CASSEGPSSYEQYF.

Ten or more counts support this clonotype. V is TRBV6-4 and J is TRBJ2-1, with a tentative D call TRBD2 (7 bases). V dropped 2 bases and J dropped 10 bases, with 15 bases sitting between them. This CDR3 is 14 amino acids long. Germline loops: CDR1 MRHNA, CDR2 SNTAGT. Here the CDR3 DNA reads TGTGCCAGCAGTGACCTCGGGGGCGGGAGAGAGCAGTTCTTC. Encoded protein: CASSDLGGGREQFF.

By sample share, this clonotype is medium-sized. V and J are TRBV27 and TRBJ2-2, with 7 positions matching TRBD2. Looked up from germline, CDR1 is MNHEY and CDR2 is SMNVEV (reference sequence). CDR3 size: 18 residues. Trimming cost V 3 bases and J 5 bases; bases outside gene matches: 15. CDR3 in amino acids: CASSFVHRGGVGTGELFF. CDR3 in DNA: TGTGCCAGCAGTTTTGTTCATCGCGGGGGAGTTGGGACCGGGGAGCTGTTTTTT.

V gene TRBV27 combines with J gene TRBJ2-3; 7 positions match TRBD2. The J segment lost 3 bases and the V segment lost 5 bases, leaving 14 bases of the junction unmatched. The CDR3 is 17 residues long. From germline, CDR1 is MNHEY and CDR2 SMNVEV (reference sequence). The CDR3 nucleotides read TGTGCCAGCAGTGCTGGCCGACTAGCTTGTGGGACAGATACGCAGTATTTT. Translation: CASSAGRLACGTDTQYF.

V usage is TRBV27 and J usage is TRBJ2-5; D is perhaps TRBD1 or TRBD2 (6 bases each). Germline V gene lookup returns CDR1 MNHEY and CDR2 SMNVEV (reference sequence). This CDR3 spans 17 amino acids. Trimming took off 5 bases at V and 4 bases at J, with 23 bases between the two ends. The CDR3 coding sequence is TGTGCCAGCAGTCAGGACATGGGGGGCCGTGGCCCAGAGACCCAGTACTTC. Translated: CASSQDMGGRGPETQYF.

Sample share makes this clonotype medium-sized. The rearrangement joins TRBV6-1 to TRBJ2-3, with 9 nucleotides matching TRBD1. CDR3 length: 16 amino acids. Germline CDR1 MNHNS, CDR2 SASEGT. Germline trimming cut 4 bases from V and 0 bases from J; bases unmatched to any gene: 5. CDR3 in DNA: TGTGCCAGCAGTGCAGACGGGACAGGGAGCACAGATACGCAGTATTTT. It translates to CASSADGTGSTDTQYF.

A word on this clonotype: One end of the junction varies from germline; a read error may be responsible. The genes are TRBV27 and TRBJ2-3; perhaps D is TRBD1 or TRBD2 (5 bases each). Germline V CDR1 and CDR2: MNHEY, SMNVEV (reference sequence). The CDR3 covers 15 residues. Here the CDR3 reads CARGTGFRDTDTQYF. The CDR3 region has the DNA TGTGCCAGGGGGACGGGATTCCGAGACACAGATACCCAGTATTTT.

On this clonotype: The junction differs from germline at one of its ends, possibly a read error. The V gene is TRBV6-1, the J gene TRBJ2-3; TRBD2 aligns across 7 bases. The germline V gene has CDR1 MNHNS and CDR2 SASEGT. The CDR3 has 17 residues. CDR3 protein: CASSPSVGGGMKDTQYF. CDR3 DNA: TGTGCCAGCAGTCCTTCCGTGGGGGGGGGAATGAAAGACACGCAGTACTTT.

Only a few counts were recorded for this clonotype. The chain has TRBV10-1 and TRBJ2-1; no reliable D call. Between the trimmed V and J ends, which lost 4 bases and 9 bases, there was a span of 13 bases. The germline CDR1 and CDR2 sequences are WNHNN and SYGVQD (reference sequence). CDR3 length: 13 amino acids. The CDR3 DNA follows: TGCGCCAGCAGTGCTAGGCCTGACGTTGAGCAGTTCTTC. It yields the protein CASSARPDVEQFF.

This clonotype was observed many times. CDR3 nucleotide sequence: TGTGCCAGCAGTTACCGGGGACAGGGATCCTATGGCTACACCTTC. It yields the protein CASSYRGQGSYGYTF. J is TRBJ1-2 and V is TRBV6-5, with TRBD1 identical over 9 bases. Germline V gene data show CDR1 as MNHEY and CDR2 as SVGAGI. The CDR3 spans 15 residues. Unmatched junction bases numbered 5, after V lost 2 bases and J lost 4 bases.

The rearrangement links TRBV6-1 to TRBJ2-1; TRBD2 matches at 8 bases. The closer fit of TRBJ2-5 to the DNA end suggests the J call may be wrong. The CDR3 is made up of 16 amino acids. CDR1 MNHNS and CDR2 SASEGT come from the germline V gene. The CDR3 region has the DNA TGTGCCAGCAGTCCCCGGGTGGCGGGGGGTCAGGAGACCCAGTACTTC. Encoded protein: CASSPRVAGGQETQYF.

Remarks on this clonotype: Relative to the germline gene, one junction end is altered; a read error may explain this. CDR3 region: CASRGSGGGNQPHHF. In nucleotides, the CDR3 is TGTGCCAGCAGGGGTTCAGGGGGCGGCAATCAGCCCCACCATTTT. This sequence joins TRBV6-1 and TRBJ1-5, with 8 bases aligning to TRBD1. The CDR3 totals 15 residues. Germline CDR1 MNHNS, CDR2 SASEGT.

This clonotype is a singleton in its sample. Because the CDR3 is missing its conserved closing phenylalanine or tryptophan, this is likely a read error. The DNA is omitted, as the CDR3 cannot be located on it reliably, and the CDR3 follows TCRdb's listing. The chain couples TRBV6-1 to TRBJ2-4; the table's D call, TRBD1, was not checked against the DNA. The germline V gene encodes CDR1 MNHNS and CDR2 SASEGT. The CDR3 has 11 amino acids, counting both end residues. CDR3: CASSEKWTGGA.

This clonotype appeared once. One end of the junction does not line up with germline, which may come from a read error. CDR3 amino acids: CARGSAGREEETQYF. CDR3 DNA sequence: TGTGCCAGGGGCTCCGCGGGCCGGGAGGAAGAGACGCAGTACTTC. The chain employs TRBV27 and TRBJ2-5; 7 bases align to TRBD2. There are 15 residues in the CDR3. Germline loops: CDR1 MNHEY, CDR2 SMNVEV (reference sequence).

The chain has TRBV10-3 and TRBJ2-3, with D hard to call. Germline lookup yields CDR1 ENHRY and CDR2 SYGVKD. The CDR3 runs to 15 residues. The CDR3 region has the DNA TGTGTCCGGAGACTCCAGGCCGTGAGCCCCGATACGCAGTATTTT. This sequence encodes CVRRLQAVSPDTQYF.

In this sample, this clonotype is medium-sized. The chain uses TRBV6-5 and TRBJ1-2; TRBD1 matches at 8 bases. Losses at the gene ends were 0 bases for V and 7 bases for J; bases not matched to a gene: 4. The CDR3 contains 14 residues. Germline-derived CDR1 and CDR2 are MNHEY and SVGAGI. The DNA for the CDR3 is TGTGCCAGCAGTTACTCGAGGACAGGGACTGGCTACACCTTC. Residues: CASSYSRTGTGYTF.